Reported below is one T cell receptor (beta chain). The data stem from a study of blood T cell repertoires in COVID-19. For the study at large: T cells, B-cell-depleted T cells, or PBMCs provided the cDNA or gDNA that served as material.

The V and J ends lost 4 bases and 6 bases, in that order; junction bases with no gene match: 12. Germline V lookup: CDR1 SGDLS, CDR2 YYNGEE. The CDR3 runs to 15 residues. Assay used: immunoSEQ multiplex PCR; TCRdb lists only in-frame clones, some missing. The sample lists about 240,000 clones; more than 80% were seen once. This chain joins TRBV9 and TRBJ2-5; TRBD1 agrees at 7 bases. This TCR was recovered from a woman older than 75 with COVID-19, enrolled during active disease. The sample consisted of peripheral blood. CDR3 DNA: TGTGCCAGCAGCCCGGGGACAGCCGCTAAGAAGACCCAGTACTTC. Translating gives CASSPGTAAKKTQYF.